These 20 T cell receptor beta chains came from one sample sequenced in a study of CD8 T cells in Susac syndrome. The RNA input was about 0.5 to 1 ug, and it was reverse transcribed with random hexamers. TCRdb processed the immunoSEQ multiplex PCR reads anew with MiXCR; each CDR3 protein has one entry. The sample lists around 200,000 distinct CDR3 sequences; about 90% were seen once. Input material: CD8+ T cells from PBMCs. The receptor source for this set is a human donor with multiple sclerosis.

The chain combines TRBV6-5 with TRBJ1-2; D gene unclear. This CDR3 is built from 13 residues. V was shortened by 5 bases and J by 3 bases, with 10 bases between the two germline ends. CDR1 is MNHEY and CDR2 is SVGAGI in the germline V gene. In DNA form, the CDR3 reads TGTGCCAGCAGTCTGGAGCGATACTATGGCTACACCTTC. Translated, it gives CASSLERYYGYTF.

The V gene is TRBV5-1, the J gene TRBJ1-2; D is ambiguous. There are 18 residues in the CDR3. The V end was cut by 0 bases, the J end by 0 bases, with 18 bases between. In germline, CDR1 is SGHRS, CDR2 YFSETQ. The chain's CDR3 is CASSLGSGWKLANYGYTF. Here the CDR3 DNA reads TGCGCCAGCAGCTTGGGGAGCGGATGGAAATTAGCTAACTATGGCTACACCTTC.

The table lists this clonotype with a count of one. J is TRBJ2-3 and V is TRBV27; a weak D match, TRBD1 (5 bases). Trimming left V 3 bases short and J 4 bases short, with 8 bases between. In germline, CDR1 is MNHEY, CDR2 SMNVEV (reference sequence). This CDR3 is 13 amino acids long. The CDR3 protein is CASSFQGPDTQYF. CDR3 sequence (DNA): TGTGCCAGCAGTTTCCAGGGCCCAGATACGCAGTATTTT.

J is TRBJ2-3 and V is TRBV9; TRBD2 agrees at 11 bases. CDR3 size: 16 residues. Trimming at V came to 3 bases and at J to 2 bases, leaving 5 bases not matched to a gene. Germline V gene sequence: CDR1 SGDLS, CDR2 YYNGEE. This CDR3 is CASSDSLAGVTDTQYF. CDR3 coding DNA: TGTGCCAGCAGCGATTCACTAGCGGGAGTCACAGATACGCAGTATTTT.

CDR3 DNA: TGTGCCACCAGTGATGTGCGGGAGAACACCGGGGAGCTGTTTTTT. Residues: CATSDVRENTGELFF. J is TRBJ2-2 and V is TRBV24-1; possibly TRBD2 for D (6 bases). CDR3 length equals 15 residues. V was pared by 3 bases and J by 1 base, with 8 bases between. The germline V gene encodes CDR1 KGHDR and CDR2 SFDVKD.

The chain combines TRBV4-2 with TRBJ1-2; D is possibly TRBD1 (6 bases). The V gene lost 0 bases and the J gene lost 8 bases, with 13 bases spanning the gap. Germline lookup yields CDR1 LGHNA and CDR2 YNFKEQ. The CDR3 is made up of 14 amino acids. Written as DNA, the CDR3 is TGTGCCAGCAGCCAAGACTACAGGGTAGAGGGCTACACCTTC. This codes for CASSQDYRVEGYTF.

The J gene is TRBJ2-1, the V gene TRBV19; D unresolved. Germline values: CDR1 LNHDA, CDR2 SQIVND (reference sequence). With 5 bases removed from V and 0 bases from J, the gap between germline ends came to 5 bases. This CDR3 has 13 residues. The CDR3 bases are TGTGCCAGTAGTGATATCTCCTACAATGAGCAGTTCTTC. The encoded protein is CASSDISYNEQFF.

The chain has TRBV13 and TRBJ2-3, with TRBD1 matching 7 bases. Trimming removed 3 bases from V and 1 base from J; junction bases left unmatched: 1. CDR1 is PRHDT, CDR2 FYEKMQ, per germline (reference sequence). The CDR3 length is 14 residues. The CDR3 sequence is CASSLGQRTDTQYF. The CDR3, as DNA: TGTGCCAGCAGCTTGGGACAGCGCACAGATACGCAGTATTTT. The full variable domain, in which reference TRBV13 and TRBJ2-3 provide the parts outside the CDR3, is AAGVIQSPRHLIKEKRETATLKCYPIPRHDTVYWYQQGPGQDPQFLISFYEKMQSDKGSIPDRFSAQQFSDYHSELNMSSLELGDSALYFCASSLGQRTDTQYFGPGTRLTVL.

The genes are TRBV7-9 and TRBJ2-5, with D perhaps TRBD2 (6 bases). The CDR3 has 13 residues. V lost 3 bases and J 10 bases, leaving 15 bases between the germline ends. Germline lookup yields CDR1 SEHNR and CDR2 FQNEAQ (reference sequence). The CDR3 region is CASSFGEERDQYF. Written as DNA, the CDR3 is TGTGCCAGCAGCTTCGGGGAGGAGAGGGACCAGTACTTC.

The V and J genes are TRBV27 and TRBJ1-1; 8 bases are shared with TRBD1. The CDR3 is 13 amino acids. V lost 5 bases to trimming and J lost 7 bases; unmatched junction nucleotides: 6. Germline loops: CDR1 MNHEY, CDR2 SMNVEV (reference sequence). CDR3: CASSQTGQGEAFF. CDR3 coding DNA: TGTGCCAGCAGTCAGACCGGACAGGGTGAAGCTTTCTTT.

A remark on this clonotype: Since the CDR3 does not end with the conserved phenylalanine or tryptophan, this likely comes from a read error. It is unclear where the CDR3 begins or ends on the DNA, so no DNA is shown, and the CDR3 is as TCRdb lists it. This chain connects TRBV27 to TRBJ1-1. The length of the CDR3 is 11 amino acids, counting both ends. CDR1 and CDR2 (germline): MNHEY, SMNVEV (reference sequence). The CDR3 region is CASSFLLEGPL.

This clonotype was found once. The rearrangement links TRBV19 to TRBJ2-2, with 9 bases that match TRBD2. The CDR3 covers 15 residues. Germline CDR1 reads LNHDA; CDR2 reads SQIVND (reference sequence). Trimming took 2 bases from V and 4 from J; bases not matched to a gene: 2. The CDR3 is CASSILAGSTGELFF. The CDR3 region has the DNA TGTGCCAGTAGTATACTAGCGGGAAGCACCGGGGAGCTGTTTTTT.

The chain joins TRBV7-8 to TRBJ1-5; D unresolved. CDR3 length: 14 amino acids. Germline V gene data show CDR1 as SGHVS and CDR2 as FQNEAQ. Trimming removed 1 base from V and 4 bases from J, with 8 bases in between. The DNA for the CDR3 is TGTGCCAGCAGCTTAGGGGAGATAAATCAGCCCCAGCATTTT. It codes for CASSLGEINQPQHF.

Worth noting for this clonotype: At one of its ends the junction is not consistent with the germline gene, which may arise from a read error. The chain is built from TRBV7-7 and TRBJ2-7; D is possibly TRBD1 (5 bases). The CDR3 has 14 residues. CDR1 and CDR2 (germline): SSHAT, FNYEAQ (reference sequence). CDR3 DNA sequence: TGTGCTAGCAGCCCGGACACGAGCTCCTACGAGCAGTACTTC. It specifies CASSPDTSSYEQYF. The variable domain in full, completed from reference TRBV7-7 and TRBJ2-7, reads GAGVSQSPRYKVTKRGQDVTLRCDPISSHATLYWYQQALGQGPEFLTYFNYEAQPDKSGLPSDRFSAERPEGSISTLTIQRTEQRDSAMYRCASSPDTSSYEQYFGPGTRLTVT.

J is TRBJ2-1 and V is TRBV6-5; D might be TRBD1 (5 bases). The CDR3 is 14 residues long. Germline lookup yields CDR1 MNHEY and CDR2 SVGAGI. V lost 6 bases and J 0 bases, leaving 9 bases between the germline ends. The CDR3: CASRTGSSYNEQFF. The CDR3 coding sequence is TGTGCCAGCAGAACAGGTAGCTCCTACAATGAGCAGTTCTTC.

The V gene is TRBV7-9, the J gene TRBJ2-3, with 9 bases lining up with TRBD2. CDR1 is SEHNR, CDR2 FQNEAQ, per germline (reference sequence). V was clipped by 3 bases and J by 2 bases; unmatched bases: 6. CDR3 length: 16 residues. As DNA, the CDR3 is TGTGCCAGCAGCTTGGTAGCGGGAGAATTCACAGATACGCAGTATTTT. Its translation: CASSLVAGEFTDTQYF. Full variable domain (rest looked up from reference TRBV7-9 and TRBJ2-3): DTGVSQNPRHKITKRGQNVTFRCDPISEHNRLYWYRQTLGQGPEFLTYFQNEAQLEKSRLLSDRFSAERPKGSFSTLEIQRTEQGDSAMYLCASSLVAGEFTDTQYFGPGTRLTVL.

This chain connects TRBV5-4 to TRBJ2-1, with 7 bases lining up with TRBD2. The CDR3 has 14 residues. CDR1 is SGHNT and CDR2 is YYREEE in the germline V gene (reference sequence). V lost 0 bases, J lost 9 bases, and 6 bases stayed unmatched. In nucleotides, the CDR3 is TGTGCCAGCAGCTTGGCGGACCCGGGAGGTGAGCAGTTCTTC. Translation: CASSLADPGGEQFF.

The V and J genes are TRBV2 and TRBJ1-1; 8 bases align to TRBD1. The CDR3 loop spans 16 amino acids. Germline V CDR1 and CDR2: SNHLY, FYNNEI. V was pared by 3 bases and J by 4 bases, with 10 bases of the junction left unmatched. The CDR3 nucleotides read TGTGCCAGCAGTGACATGCAGGGGGCGAAGGGCACTGAAGCTTTCTTT. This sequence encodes CASSDMQGAKGTEAFF.

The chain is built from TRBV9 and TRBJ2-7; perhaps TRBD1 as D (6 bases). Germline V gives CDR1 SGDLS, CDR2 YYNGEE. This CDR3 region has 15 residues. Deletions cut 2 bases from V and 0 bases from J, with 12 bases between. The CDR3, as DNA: TGTGCCAGCAGCGTCGCAGGGGCCCACTCCTACGAGCAGTACTTC. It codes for CASSVAGAHSYEQYF.

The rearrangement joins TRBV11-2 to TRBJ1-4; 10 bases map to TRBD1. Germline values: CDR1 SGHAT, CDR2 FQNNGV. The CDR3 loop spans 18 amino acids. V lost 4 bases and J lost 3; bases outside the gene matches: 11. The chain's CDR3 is CASSSGGGQGKSNEKLFF. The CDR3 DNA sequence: TGTGCCAGCAGCTCAGGGGGGGGACAGGGGAAATCTAATGAAAAACTGTTTTTT.